Listed below are T cell receptor beta chains from one sample, sequenced in a study of technical replicates of blood from several donors. The protocol was immunoSEQ multiplex PCR, while the TCRdb copy is restricted to in-frame clones and leaves out a portion. The profile shows about 78,000 clones, 85% to 95% of them singletons. Sequencing input: T cells isolated from PBMCs. The receptor set was obtained from a human donor in good health. Each CDR3 is given with its conserved first and last residue. D genes are given only for firm matches. Size values are once, few and many counts, or a class for expanded clones, and some rows have none.

V gene	clone size	CDR3 length	J gene	D gene	CDR3 protein	CDR3 DNA
TRBV7-3	NA	15	TRBJ1-5	TRBD1	CASSSDRVSNQPQHF	TGTGCCAGCAGCTCGGACAGGGTGAGCAATCAGCCCCAGCATTTT
TRBV7-6	NA	15	TRBJ2-7	NA	CASSLAFGSSYEQYF	TGTGCCAGCAGCTTAGCTTTCGGGAGCTCCTACGAGCAGTACTTC
TRBV27	NA	9	TRBJ1-5	NA	CASDQPQHF	TGTGCCTCAGATCAGCCCCAGCATTTT
TRBV5-1	NA	17	TRBJ1-4	NA	CASSLAAGKGTNEKLFF	TGCGCCAGCAGCTTGGCCGCAGGGAAGGGGACTAATGAAAAACTGTTTTTT
TRBV7-2	NA	16	TRBJ1-4	TRBD1	CASSLVSRDRGEKLFF	TGTGCCAGCAGCTTAGTTTCCCGGGACAGAGGTGAAAAACTGTTTTTT
TRBV23-1	NA	17	TRBJ2-3	TRBD1	CASSQNRQGLSTDTQYF	TGCGCCAGCAGTCAAAATCGACAGGGGCTCAGCACAGATACGCAGTATTTT
TRBV7-9	NA	19	TRBJ1-6	TRBD1	CASSLAGTAKSSYNSPLHF	TGTGCCAGCAGCTTAGCCGGGACAGCAAAAAGCTCCTATAATTCACCCCTCCACTTT
TRBV30	NA	11	TRBJ2-5	NA	CAWGLGETQYF	TGTGCCTGGGGACTCGGGGAGACCCAGTACTTC
TRBV7-8	NA	15	TRBJ2-1	TRBD1	CASSFSPDRVDEQFF	TGTGCCAGCAGCTTTTCACCGGACAGGGTGGATGAGCAGTTCTTC
TRBV6-5	NA	14	TRBJ2-3	NA	CASSSRGKTDTQYF	TGTGCCAGCAGTTCCAGGGGAAAGACAGATACGCAGTATTTT
TRBV28	once	19	TRBJ1-6	NA	CASTMGRGRGWAYNSPLHF	TGTGCCAGCACCATGGGGAGAGGCAGGGGATGGGCCTATAATTCACCCCTCCACTTT